Listed here are 14 T cell receptor beta chains from one sample, sequenced in a study of molecular identifiers for immune sequencing clone quantification. TCRdb ran MiXCR on the PCR reads and lists one entry per CDR3 protein. The sample includes 9,700 or so distinct CDR3 sequences, roughly a fifth of them seen just once. The specimen was naive CD8+ T cells from blood, with Jurkat cell RNA spiked in. Subset reported: FACS-sorted CD8+CD4-CCR7+CD45RA+ naive T cells. These receptors all stem from a human donor in good health. Some libraries in this study had Jurkat cell RNA spiked in.

This clonotype has ten or more counts. The CDR3 protein is CASSVTGGNTEAFF. The CDR3, as DNA: TGTGCCAGCAGTGTCACAGGGGGCAACACTGAAGCTTTCTTT. This chain joins TRBV12-3 or TRBV12-4 and TRBJ1-1, with 9 nucleotides matching TRBD1. The V gene end was trimmed by 5 bases and the J gene end by 2 bases; junction bases not matched to a gene: 3. The CDR3 consists of 14 residues.

Here the CDR3 DNA reads TGTGCCAGCAGCCAAGATTCTCACTTATGGCAGGGGGCGGATACGCAGTATTTT. Protein: CASSQDSHLWQGADTQYF. The chain carries TRBV3-1 and TRBJ2-3; 8 nucleotides match TRBD1. After removal of 0 bases from V and 6 bases from J, the junction contained 14 bases not matched to a gene. Germline CDR1 reads LGHDT; CDR2 reads YNNKEL (reference sequence). The CDR3 extends over 18 amino acids.

This clonotype was recorded at least ten times. This sequence joins TRBV5-4 and TRBJ2-5, with a weak D call TRBD1 (7 bases). Between the trimmed V and J ends, which lost 4 bases and 4 bases, there was a span of 17 bases. The CDR3 length is 15 residues. Germline CDR1 is SGHNT and CDR2 is YYREEE (reference sequence). DNA of the CDR3: TGTGCCAGCAGCCAGCAGGGGGGATCTCCAGAGACCCAGTACTTC. It codes for CASSQQGGSPETQYF.

At least ten counts were recorded for this clonotype. The chain couples TRBV12-3 or TRBV12-4 to TRBJ2-1, with 7 bases identical to TRBD1. The length of the CDR3 is 13 residues. The V and J ends lost 5 bases and 10 bases, in that order; junction bases with no gene match: 8. The CDR3 coding sequence is TGTGCCAGCAGTCGGGACAGCAGCTTAGAGCAGTTCTTC. Translation: CASSRDSSLEQFF.

The V gene is TRBV14, the J gene TRBJ1-1, with a tentative D call TRBD1 (6 bases). The V and J ends lost 4 bases and 5 bases respectively, with 17 bases between them. This CDR3 is built from 15 residues. Germline V gives CDR1 SGHDN, CDR2 FVKESK. The DNA for the CDR3 is TGTGCCAGCAGCCCGAAGGGACACTTAGGAACTGAAGCTTTCTTT. Protein product: CASSPKGHLGTEAFF. The whole variable domain, remainder taken from reference TRBV14 and TRBJ1-1, is EAGVTQFPSHSVIEKGQTVTLRCDPISGHDNLYWYRRVMGKEIKFLLHFVKESKQDESGMPNNRFLAERTGGTYSTLKVQPAELEDSGVYFCASSPKGHLGTEAFFGQGTRLTVV.

By proportion, this clonotype is medium-sized. J is TRBJ1-2 and V is TRBV4-3; D is unresolved. This CDR3 comprises 17 residues. The V gene's germline CDR1 is LGHNA and CDR2 YSLEER. The V end was cut by 0 bases, the J end by 8 bases, with 22 bases between. The CDR3 region has the DNA TGCGCCAGCAGCCAAGAGGACCCGATAATTCCTTTGAGGGGCTACACCTTC. Translated, it gives CASSQEDPIIPLRGYTF.

The chain employs TRBV28 and TRBJ2-1, with unresolved D. Trimming shortened V by 4 bases and J by 0 bases, and 10 bases separated the two germline ends. Germline V lookup: CDR1 MDHEN, CDR2 SYDVKM. This CDR3 has 15 residues. This chain's CDR3 is CASSSFLVSYNEQFF. The CDR3 DNA reads as TGTGCCAGCAGTTCGTTCTTAGTCTCCTACAATGAGCAGTTCTTC.

This clonotype was seen at least ten times. This sequence joins TRBV11-2 and TRBJ2-7; D gene unclear. This CDR3 has 15 amino acids. Germline CDR1 reads SGHAT; CDR2 reads FQNNGV. Trimming took off 1 base at V and 0 bases at J, with 10 bases between the two ends. This CDR3 is CASSLAGRSSYEQYF. The CDR3 DNA sequence: TGTGCCAGCAGCTTAGCTGGACGGAGCTCCTACGAGCAGTACTTC.

This clonotype was seen ten or more times. The chain carries TRBV12-3 or TRBV12-4 and TRBJ2-7; 8 bases align to TRBD2. J lost 2 bases, V lost 3 bases, and 6 bases had no gene match. The CDR3 covers 15 residues. The CDR3 loop is CASSFRSTSAYEQYF. The CDR3 DNA sequence: TGTGCCAGCAGTTTTAGGTCGACTAGCGCCTACGAGCAGTACTTC.

Only a few counts were recorded for this clonotype. The chain is built from TRBV3-1 and TRBJ2-1, with 8 bases that match TRBD2. V dropped 1 base and J dropped 2; count of bases not matched to a gene: 7. The CDR3 runs to 17 residues. CDR1 LGHDT and CDR2 YNNKEL come from the germline V gene (reference sequence). The CDR3 is CASSQVPSGGAYNEQFF. As DNA, the CDR3 is TGTGCCAGCAGCCAAGTTCCCAGCGGGGGTGCCTACAATGAGCAGTTCTTC.

This clonotype occurred many times. A clone one base away is much larger, so this may be a read error. The chain employs TRBV6-5 and TRBJ2-7, with a possible D match to TRBD2 (5 bases). This CDR3 has 14 amino acids. CDR1 MNHEY and CDR2 SVGAGI come from the germline V gene. Trimming took 4 bases from V and 0 from J, leaving 10 bases between them. CDR3 DNA sequence: TGTGCCAGCAGTTGGGGAGAGAGCTCCTACGAGCAGTACGTC. Its protein product is CASSWGESSYEQYV.

By share of the sample, this clonotype is medium-sized. The chain employs TRBV20-1 and TRBJ2-1, with D uncertain. Trimming left V 4 bases short and J 5 bases short, with 9 bases between. The CDR3 has 12 amino acids. The germline V gene has CDR1 DFQATT and CDR2 SNEGSKA (reference sequence). CDR3 nucleotide sequence: TGCAGTGCTAATCTGGGGAACAATGAGCAGTTCTTC. This encodes CSANLGNNEQFF.

At least ten counts were recorded for this clonotype. The rearrangement joins TRBV18 to TRBJ2-1; a weak D match, TRBD2 (5 bases). The length of the CDR3 is 12 residues. Germline assignment: CDR1 KGHSH and CDR2 LQKENI. V was pared by 6 bases and J by 8 bases, with 11 bases between. The chain's CDR3 is CASSDLADEQFF. Here the CDR3 DNA reads TGTGCCAGCTCGGACCTAGCCGATGAGCAGTTCTTC.

In its sample, this clonotype is medium-sized. The J gene is TRBJ2-7, the V gene TRBV4-1, with D unclear. The CDR3 runs to 13 residues. Trimming pared 1 base from V and 3 bases from J, leaving 7 bases between. Germline V gene sequence: CDR1 MGHRA, CDR2 YSYEKL. This CDR3 is CASSQVPDYEQYF. The CDR3 bases are TGCGCCAGCAGCCAAGTACCCGACTACGAGCAGTACTTC.